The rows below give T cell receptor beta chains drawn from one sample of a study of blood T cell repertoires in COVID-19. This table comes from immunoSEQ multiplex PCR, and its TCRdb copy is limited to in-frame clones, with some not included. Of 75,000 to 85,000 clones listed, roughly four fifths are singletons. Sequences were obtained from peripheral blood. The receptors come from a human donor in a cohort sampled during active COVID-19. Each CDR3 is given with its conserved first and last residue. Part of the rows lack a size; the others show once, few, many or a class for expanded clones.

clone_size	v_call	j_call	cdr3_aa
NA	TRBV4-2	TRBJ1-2	CASRQEPQGEYGYTF
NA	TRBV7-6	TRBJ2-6	CASSLVWTGSAYSGANVLTF
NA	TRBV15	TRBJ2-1	CATSRDIGAYEQFF
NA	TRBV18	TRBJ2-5	CASSPPGNSETQYF
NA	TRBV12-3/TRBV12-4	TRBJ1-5	CASSHRANQPQHF
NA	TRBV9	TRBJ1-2	CASSAGRTGSPVYGYTF
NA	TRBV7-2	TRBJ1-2	CASSSRVRGNYGYTF
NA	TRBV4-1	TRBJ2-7	CASSHPGLAIYEQYF
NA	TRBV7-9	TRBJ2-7	CASSPGGWSEQYF
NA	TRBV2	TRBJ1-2	CASTPAERYTF
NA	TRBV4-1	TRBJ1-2	CASSQAGGLGYGYTF
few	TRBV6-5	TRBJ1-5	CASSYSTGYNQPQHF
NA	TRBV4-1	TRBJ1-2	CASSQDPTGTALRNGYTF
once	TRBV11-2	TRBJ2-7	CASSLSSGGTYEQYF
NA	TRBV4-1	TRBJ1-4	CASRAGTDNEKLFF
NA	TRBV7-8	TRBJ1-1	CASSPTGGGTEAFF
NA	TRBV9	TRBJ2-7	CASSVGGFTSGYPYEQYF
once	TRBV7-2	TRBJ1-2	CASSTRSTGLYGYTF
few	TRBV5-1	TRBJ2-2	CASRLAGGNTGELFF
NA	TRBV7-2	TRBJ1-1	CASSPGQGRNTEAFF
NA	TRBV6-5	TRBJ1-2	CASSTRTGKGYTF
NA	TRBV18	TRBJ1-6	CASFSGGNSPLHF
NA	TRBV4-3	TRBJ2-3	CASSLGTSGSTDTQYF
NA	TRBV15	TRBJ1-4	CATSTSGQVREKLFF